The table lists the clone carrying this T cell receptor beta chain with a count of one. This sample was included in a study of blood T cells in healthy people across ages. The authors ran a second PCR of about 6 to 11 cycles using a sample-barcoded 5' primer and a J-beta primer mix. Via MiXCR, TCRdb re-called the 5' RACE reads, giving one row per CDR3 protein. Of 1,800,000 or so distinct CDR3 sequences in the sample, 39% were seen once. Germline lookup yields CDR1 SGHRS and CDR2 YFSETQ. Trimming took 4 bases from V and 4 from J, leaving 17 bases between them. The CDR3 is 16 residues long. The sample taken for sequencing was blood. This receptor was identified in a human donor in good health. This chain links TRBV5-1 with TRBJ2-2; either TRBD1 or TRBD2 may fit D (5 bases each). In DNA, the CDR3 is TGCGCCAGCAGCCCCTTTTCCAGGGACCGCACCGGGGAGCTGTTTTTT. Its protein is CASSPFSRDRTGELFF.